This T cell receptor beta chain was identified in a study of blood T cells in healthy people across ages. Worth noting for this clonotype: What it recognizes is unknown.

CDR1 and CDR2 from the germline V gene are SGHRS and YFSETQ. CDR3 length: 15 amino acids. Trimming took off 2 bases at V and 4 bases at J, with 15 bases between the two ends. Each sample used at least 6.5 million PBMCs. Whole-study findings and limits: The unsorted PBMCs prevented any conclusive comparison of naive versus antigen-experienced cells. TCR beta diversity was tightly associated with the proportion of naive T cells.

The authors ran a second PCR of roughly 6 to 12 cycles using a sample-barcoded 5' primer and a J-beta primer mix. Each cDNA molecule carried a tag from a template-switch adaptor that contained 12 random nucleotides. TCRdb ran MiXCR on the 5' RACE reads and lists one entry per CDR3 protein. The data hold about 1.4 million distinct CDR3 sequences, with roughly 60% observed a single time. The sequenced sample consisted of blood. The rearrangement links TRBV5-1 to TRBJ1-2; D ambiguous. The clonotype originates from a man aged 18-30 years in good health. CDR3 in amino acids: CASSFALAESYGYTF. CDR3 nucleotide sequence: TGCGCCAGCAGCTTTGCCCTAGCCGAATCCTATGGCTACACCTTC.